This T cell receptor beta chain appears in the sequencing data of a study of monozygotic twins with inflammatory bowel disease. The CDR3 covers 19 residues. Per the germline V gene, CDR1 is SGHRS and CDR2 is YFSETQ. TCRdb reprocessed the 5' RACE reads; each CDR3 protein has one entry and no DNA is given. The sample data list 200,000 to 250,000 distinct CDR3 sequences. Sequencing input: blood. This TCR came from a human donor with ulcerative colitis or Crohn's disease, or a healthy co-twin of an affected twin (not recorded which). This chain links TRBV5-1 with TRBJ2-3; TCRdb proposes TRBD2, but this gene call is untestable without DNA. This CDR3 is CASSSGTSGGGGRTDTQYF. The variable domain in full, completed from reference TRBV5-1 and TRBJ2-3, reads KAGVTQTPRYLIKTRGQQVTLSCSPISGHRSVSWYQQTPGQGLQFLFEYFSETQRNKGNFPGRFSGRQFSNSRSEMNVSTLELGDSALYLCASSSGTSGGGGRTDTQYFGPGTRLTVL.